These 11 T cell receptor beta chains were sequenced from one sample in a study of T-cell memory formation after mild COVID-19. MiXCR was run by TCRdb on the 5' RACE reads, yielding one entry per CDR3 protein. The sample lists about 49,000 distinct CDR3 sequences, 7% to 8% occurring once. The sequencing input was PBMCs or a T cell subset sorted from them (not recorded which). These receptors were obtained from a man between 18 and 35 years old who had mild COVID-19 (a few samples of this study predate the infection). Cell type and time point are not known.

Ten or more counts support this clonotype. The V call is TRBV9, the J call TRBJ2-1; D unresolved. The ends were cut back, 0 bases at V and 4 bases at J, with 8 bases in the middle. The CDR3 consists of 14 residues. Per the germline V gene, CDR1 is SGDLS and CDR2 is YYNGEE. CDR3 nucleotide sequence: TGTGCCAGCAGCGTAGATCCGGTTTACAATGAGCAGTTCTTC. Residues: CASSVDPVYNEQFF. The variable domain in full, with the rest retrieved from reference TRBV9 and TRBJ2-1, is DSGVTQTPKHLITATGQRVTLRCSPRSGDLSVYWYQQSLDQGLQFLIQYYNGEERAKGNILERFSAQQFPDLHSELNLSSLELGDSALYFCASSVDPVYNEQFFGPGTRLTVL.

This clonotype was recorded at least ten times. CDR3 in amino acids: CASSLEGRTDTQYF. CDR3 bases: TGTGCCAGCAGCTTAGAGGGGCGCACAGATACGCAGTATTTT. The chain employs TRBV7-2 and TRBJ2-3; possibly TRBD1 for D (5 bases). The CDR3 has 14 amino acids. Germline V gene lookup returns CDR1 SGHTA and CDR2 FQGNSA. Trimming cost V 1 base and J 1 base, with 6 bases left between them.

V is TRBV28 and J is TRBJ1-3; 10 bases match TRBD1. The V and J ends lost 5 bases and 7 bases, in that order; junction bases with no gene match: 14. Germline lookup yields CDR1 MDHEN and CDR2 SYDVKM. The CDR3 sequence is 17 residues long. CDR3 coding DNA: TGTGCCAGCAGTACCCCCGGGACAGGGGATACAGGGAACACCATATATTTT. It translates to CASSTPGTGDTGNTIYF.

This clonotype was seen a handful of times. V and J are TRBV11-2 and TRBJ1-6, with 7 bases fitting TRBD1. This CDR3 spans 15 amino acids. Germline CDR1 and CDR2: SGHAT and FQNNGV. With V trimmed by 5 bases and J by 10 bases, 11 bases remained unmatched. The CDR3 loop is CASSPSRQGLSPLHF. Here the CDR3 DNA reads TGTGCCAGCAGCCCATCAAGACAGGGCTTATCACCCCTCCACTTT.

The rearrangement joins TRBV5-6 to TRBJ1-2, with D unresolved. The germline V gene has CDR1 SGHDT and CDR2 YYEEEE. Trimming removed 4 bases at V and 0 bases at J, with 4 bases between. The CDR3 length is 12 residues. Here the CDR3 reads CASSQANYGYTF. CDR3 coding DNA: TGTGCCAGCAGCCAAGCTAACTATGGCTACACCTTC.

The chain links TRBV4-2 to TRBJ1-5; TRBD1 aligns across 9 bases. The CDR3 has 16 amino acids. CDR1 LGHNA and CDR2 YNFKEQ come from the germline V gene. Trimming at V came to 1 base and at J to 2 bases, leaving 3 bases not matched to a gene. CDR3 residues: CASSQGDREGNQPQHF. CDR3 sequence (DNA): TGTGCCAGCAGCCAAGGGGACAGGGAAGGCAATCAGCCCCAGCATTTT.

Only a few counts were recorded for this clonotype. The chain uses TRBV28 and TRBJ1-5; unclear D gene. CDR1 is MDHEN and CDR2 is SYDVKM in the germline V gene. This CDR3 region has 13 residues. Between the trimmed V and J ends, which lost 5 bases and 2 bases, there was a span of 7 bases. CDR3: CASSPPGNQPQHF. The CDR3 region has the DNA TGTGCCAGCAGTCCTCCGGGCAATCAGCCCCAGCATTTT.

This clonotype was seen ten or more times. This rearrangement joins TRBV12-3 or TRBV12-4 to TRBJ2-2; 8 nucleotides match TRBD2. The CDR3 runs to 15 residues. V trimming: 6 bases; J trimming: 2 bases; junction bases outside the gene matches: 5. CDR3 in amino acids: CASRLAGRNTGELFF. The DNA for the CDR3 is TGTGCCAGCAGGCTAGCGGGTCGTAACACCGGGGAGCTGTTTTTT.

This clonotype was counted between two and nine times. The genes are TRBV7-2 and TRBJ2-5, with D possibly TRBD2 on 7 matching bases. The germline gives CDR1 SGHTA, CDR2 FQGNSA. The CDR3 spans 16 residues. Trimming cost V 5 bases and J 2 bases, with 18 bases left between them. The CDR3 DNA reads TGTGCCAGCAGCCCCCCGGGGGGCGGGGGACAAGAGACCCAGTACTTC. Amino acids: CASSPPGGGGQETQYF. The full variable domain, with the rest looked up from reference TRBV7-2 and TRBJ2-5, is GAGVSQSPSNKVTEKGKDVELRCDPISGHTALYWYRQSLGQGLEFLIYFQGNSAPDKSGLPSDRFSAERTGGSVSTLTIQRTQQEDSAVYLCASSPPGGGGQETQYFGPGTRLLVL.

This clonotype has at least ten counts. CDR3 loop: CSARGDRVSYNEQFF. CDR3 DNA: TGCAGTGCTAGAGGGGACAGGGTCTCCTACAATGAGCAGTTCTTC. The chain has TRBV20-1 and TRBJ2-1; 9 nucleotides agree with TRBD1. Germline lookup yields CDR1 DFQATT and CDR2 SNEGSKA (reference sequence). V lost 1 base, J lost 0 bases, and 1 base stayed unmatched. This CDR3 region has 15 residues.

This clonotype was detected ten times or more. The chain links TRBV4-3 to TRBJ2-4; TRBD1 aligns across 9 bases. Germline CDR1 LGHNA, CDR2 YSLEER. The CDR3 is made up of 14 amino acids. The trim removed 4 bases at V and 8 bases at J, leaving 6 bases unmatched. This CDR3 is CASSPANRGHIQYF. The CDR3 region has the DNA TGCGCCAGCAGCCCCGCGAACAGGGGGCACATTCAGTACTTC.